The rows below give T cell receptor beta chains drawn from one sample of a study of cytomegalovirus exposure and HLA in healthy donors. Sequencing was performed with immunoSEQ multiplex PCR; in TCRdb, only in-frame clones are kept and a portion is missing. The data hold about 98,000 clones, with about 83% observed a single time. The sequenced sample was PBMCs. Receptors were obtained from a man in his 60s in good health and CMV-seropositive. The CDR3 runs from the conserved cysteine through the conserved F or W.

j_gene: TRBJ1-3
v_gene: TRBV19
CDR3aa: CASKSQPGTGGSGNTIYF

j_gene: TRBJ1-6
v_gene: TRBV15
CDR3aa: CTTSKGGGRDSPLHF

j_gene: TRBJ2-2
v_gene: TRBV19
CDR3aa: CASRNGGNGELFF

j_gene: TRBJ1-5
v_gene: TRBV27
CDR3aa: CASRSWDSGANNQPQHF

j_gene: TRBJ2-7
v_gene: TRBV19
CDR3aa: CATHGNVPGEQYF

j_gene: TRBJ2-1
v_gene: TRBV2
CDR3aa: CASSTTGSWSNEQFF

j_gene: TRBJ2-7
v_gene: TRBV6-6
CDR3aa: CASNLRAGSYEQYF

j_gene: TRBJ2-7
v_gene: TRBV18
CDR3aa: CASSPLEVYEQYF

j_gene: TRBJ2-5
v_gene: TRBV5-1
CDR3aa: CASRTNRGVMETQYF

j_gene: TRBJ1-1
v_gene: TRBV5-4
CDR3aa: CASSLEVRAEFF

j_gene: TRBJ2-7
v_gene: TRBV18
CDR3aa: CASSNLRDSPYEQYF

j_gene: TRBJ1-4
v_gene: TRBV6-5
CDR3aa: CASRRTASNEKLFF

j_gene: TRBJ2-1
v_gene: TRBV6-1
CDR3aa: CASGQGIGEQFF

j_gene: TRBJ2-2
v_gene: TRBV7-3
CDR3aa: CASSLMPGGQGYTGELFF

j_gene: TRBJ1-5
v_gene: TRBV6-6
CDR3aa: CASTLWGPGDQPQHF

j_gene: TRBJ1-5
v_gene: TRBV6-1
CDR3aa: CASSEDRPWMPQHF

j_gene: TRBJ1-3
v_gene: TRBV7-2
CDR3aa: CASSLVQGFGNTIYF

j_gene: TRBJ2-3
v_gene: TRBV6-1
CDR3aa: CASSEGWAGGAGTDTQYF

j_gene: TRBJ1-2
v_gene: TRBV4-1
CDR3aa: CASSQGVTGTGTPDYGYTF

j_gene: TRBJ2-3
v_gene: TRBV9
CDR3aa: CASSLSDRGTDTQYF

j_gene: TRBJ1-1
v_gene: TRBV29-1
CDR3aa: CSVVSGRSTEAFF

j_gene: TRBJ2-3
v_gene: TRBV10-1
CDR3aa: CASSESNGGGATDTQYF

j_gene: TRBJ2-7
v_gene: TRBV2
CDR3aa: CASSDPSRGAYEQYF

j_gene: TRBJ2-4
v_gene: TRBV5-1
CDR3aa: CASSLYSGTGKNIQYF

j_gene: TRBJ2-1
v_gene: TRBV25-1
CDR3aa: CASSAKTSRDEQFF

j_gene: TRBJ2-2
v_gene: TRBV5-4
CDR3aa: CASSFLAGATGELFF

j_gene: TRBJ2-7
v_gene: TRBV5-1
CDR3aa: CASSPNPGQATHEQYF